This T cell receptor beta chain comes out of a study of T-cell memory formation after mild COVID-19. Points from the study as a whole: CD4/CD8 balance held among clones contracting day 15 to 85, and later expanders leaned CD4+. Among contracting clones, CD4+ were mainly CM/EM and CD8+ enriched in EMRA.

Turning to this clonotype: The target antigen is unknown.

There are 14 residues in the CDR3. The V gene lost 3 bases and the J gene lost 2 bases, with 14 bases spanning the gap. From germline, CDR1 is DFQATT and CDR2 SNEGSKA (reference sequence). From 5'RACE with constant-segment primers came TCR alpha and TCR beta cDNA libraries that carried sample barcodes and UMIs. TCRdb analysed the 5' RACE reads with MiXCR anew, one entry per CDR3 protein. The table lists about 610,000 distinct CDR3 sequences, around 15% of them singletons. The TCR was taken from an adult woman who had mild COVID-19 (a few samples of this study predate the infection). Cell type and time point are not known. Specimen: PBMCs or a T cell subset sorted from them (not recorded which). This chain connects TRBV20-1 to TRBJ2-7; a weak D match, TRBD2 (5 bases). The CDR3 bases are TGCAGTGCTAGGGGCGGCGGAGGAACCTACGAGCAGTACTTC. Its translation: CSARGGGGTYEQYF.